This T cell receptor beta chain originates from a study of T cell responses to AZD1222 COVID-19 vaccine. This clone was found once. Its antigen is not known. Clones were read by immunoSEQ multiplex PCR, and TCRdb kept only the in-frame ones, dropping some. The profile covers some 160,000 clones, with about 83% appearing a single time and around 1% taken by the ten largest. Trimming removed 0 bases at V and 4 bases at J, with 7 bases between. There are 14 residues in the CDR3. The germline V gene has CDR1 SGHRS and CDR2 YFSETQ. Study-wide results and limits: Clonal diversity was possibly underestimated, and the donors were mostly white British, with more females.

Sample: peripheral blood, taken 28 days after the second AZD1222 dose. The V gene is TRBV5-1, the J gene TRBJ1-4; D remains ambiguous. The source of this sequence is an adult who received the AZD1222 COVID-19 vaccine. The CDR3 DNA sequence: TGCGCCAGCAGCTTGGAGGCGTTTAATGAAAAACTGTTTTTT. It translates to CASSLEAFNEKLFF.